These 32 T cell receptor beta chains were sequenced from one sample in a study of blood T cell repertoires in COVID-19. The protocol was immunoSEQ multiplex PCR, while the TCRdb copy is restricted to in-frame clones and leaves out a portion. The sample includes about 150,000 clones, about nine tenths of them seen just once. The specimen sequenced was peripheral blood. The receptors were sampled from a woman in her sixties or seventies with active or convalescent COVID-19.

The chain has TRBV7-9 and TRBJ2-5; weak D call: TRBD1 (7 bases). This CDR3 is 14 amino acids long. In germline, CDR1 is SEHNR, CDR2 FQNEAQ (reference sequence). V was clipped by 5 bases and J by 5 bases, with 15 bases between them. DNA for the CDR3: TGTGCCAGCAGCACCCGGACAGGAGGGGAGACCCAGTACTTC. This translates into CASSTRTGGETQYF.

The chain recombines TRBV12-3 or TRBV12-4 with TRBJ1-2; D is unresolved. With 3 bases removed from V and 8 bases from J, the gap between germline ends came to 13 bases. This CDR3 is 13 amino acids long. In nucleotides, the CDR3 is TGTGCCAGCAGTTTTGAGGGTAAGGCCGGCTACACCTTC. Amino acid sequence: CASSFEGKAGYTF.

CDR3 sequence: CASGADRGSEAFF. CDR3 in DNA: TGTGCCAGCGGAGCGGACAGGGGGAGTGAAGCTTTCTTT. The chain carries TRBV6-5 and TRBJ1-1; TRBD1 agrees at 10 bases. Germline loops: CDR1 MNHEY, CDR2 SVGAGI. Losses at the gene ends were 8 bases for V and 7 bases for J; bases not matched to a gene: 7. This CDR3 has 13 amino acids.

Here the CDR3 DNA reads TGTGCCACCACAGAAGGGGGATCGGAGACCCAGTACTTC. This encodes CATTEGGSETQYF. This chain links TRBV6-5 with TRBJ2-5; tentative D call: TRBD1 (6 bases). Looked up from germline, CDR1 is MNHEY and CDR2 is SVGAGI. This CDR3 has 13 amino acids. V shed 10 bases and J shed 5 bases, with 17 bases lying between them.

The chain uses TRBV13 and TRBJ1-2; 10 nucleotides align to TRBD1. The CDR3 contains 15 residues. The germline V gene has CDR1 PRHDT and CDR2 FYEKMQ (reference sequence). V lost 0 bases, J lost 8 bases, and 6 bases stayed unmatched. The CDR3 loop reads CASSLGEDRGSGYTF. The CDR3 nucleotides read TGTGCCAGCAGCTTAGGCGAGGACAGGGGGTCGGGCTACACCTTC.

The chain combines TRBV19 with TRBJ1-6; 8 nucleotides align to TRBD1. Unmatched junction bases numbered 6, after V lost 8 bases and J lost 9 bases. The CDR3 runs to 13 residues. CDR1 is LNHDA and CDR2 is SQIVND in the germline V gene (reference sequence). The CDR3 protein is CASSDRGSSPLHF. The CDR3 DNA reads TGTGCCAGTTCAGACAGGGGCAGTTCACCCCTCCACTTT. Full variable domain (outside the CDR3, taken from reference TRBV19 and TRBJ1-6): DGGITQSPKYLFRKEGQNVTLSCEQNLNHDAMYWYRQDPGQGLRLIYYSQIVNDFQKGDIAEGYSVSREKKESFPLTVTSAQKNPTAFYLCASSDRGSSPLHFGNGTRLTVT.

Many counts were recorded for this clone. The chain recombines TRBV19 with TRBJ1-3; no clear D. This CDR3 contains 14 residues. V lost 3 bases to trimming and J lost 0 bases, with 6 bases between them. Germline V gives CDR1 LNHDA, CDR2 SQIVND (reference sequence). The CDR3 here is CASSIVNSGNTIYF. CDR3 DNA sequence: TGTGCCAGTAGTATTGTTAACTCTGGAAACACCATATATTTT.

The chain is built from TRBV6-2 or TRBV6-3 and TRBJ1-5, with a tentative D call TRBD1 (6 bases). In germline, CDR1 is MNHEY, CDR2 SVGEGT. The CDR3 contains 15 residues. V was cut by 6 bases and J by 6 bases, with 18 bases left in between. The CDR3 nucleotides read TGTGCCAGCAGCACCGACCGGGACATCGGTCAGCCCCAGCATTTT. Translating gives CASSTDRDIGQPQHF.

J is TRBJ1-2 and V is TRBV9; the match to TRBD1 covers 10 bases. Germline CDR1 reads SGDLS; CDR2 reads YYNGEE. This CDR3 has 16 amino acids. Trimming cost V 4 bases and J 7 bases; bases outside gene matches: 13. The CDR3: CASSPHPGQGRGGYTF. In DNA form, the CDR3 reads TGTGCCAGCAGCCCTCATCCGGGACAGGGGCGGGGTGGCTACACCTTC.

This chain uses TRBV7-2 with TRBJ1-2, with 8 bases aligning to TRBD1. CDR1 is SGHTA and CDR2 is FQGNSA in the germline V gene. Trimming removed 5 bases from V and 5 bases from J; junction bases left unmatched: 4. CDR3 length: 13 amino acids. DNA of the CDR3: TGTGCCAGCAGCGCCAGGGGGCTTTATGGCTACACCTTC. Translating it yields CASSARGLYGYTF. Full variable domain (missing parts from reference TRBV7-2 and TRBJ1-2): GAGVSQSPSNKVTEKGKDVELRCDPISGHTALYWYRQSLGQGLEFLIYFQGNSAPDKSGLPSDRFSAERTGGSVSTLTIQRTQQEDSAVYLCASSARGLYGYTFGSGTRLTVV.

This sequence joins TRBV4-1 and TRBJ2-3; perhaps TRBD2 as D (6 bases). The CDR3 totals 13 residues. Per the germline V gene, CDR1 is MGHRA and CDR2 is YSYEKL. The V gene lost 1 base and the J gene lost 10 bases, with 12 bases spanning the gap. CDR3 DNA: TGCGCCAGCAGCCAAGGTCCACTAGCCTCGCAGTATTTT. This codes for CASSQGPLASQYF.

The chain recombines TRBV5-1 with TRBJ2-3; 7 bases line up with TRBD1. CDR3 length equals 15 residues. Germline trimming cut 4 bases from V and 4 bases from J; bases unmatched to any gene: 9. The germline CDR1 and CDR2 sequences are SGHRS and YFSETQ. The CDR3 sequence: CASSKMGQLSDTQYF. The CDR3 nucleotides are TGCGCCAGCAGCAAGATGGGACAGCTTTCAGATACGCAGTATTTT.

J is TRBJ2-7 and V is TRBV7-2; 9 positions agree with TRBD1. After removal of 5 bases from V and 3 bases from J, the junction contained 5 bases not matched to a gene. The CDR3 has 14 amino acids. Germline CDR1 and CDR2: SGHTA and FQGNSA. The CDR3 bases are TGTGCCAGCAGCCCGGGACAGGGACTCTACGAGCAGTACTTC. Amino acid sequence: CASSPGQGLYEQYF.

A few counts support this clone. The V gene is TRBV14, the J gene TRBJ2-7, with a tentative D call TRBD1 (5 bases). The V and J ends lost 4 bases and 4 bases respectively, with 14 bases between them. This CDR3 is built from 14 residues. Germline CDR1 SGHDN, CDR2 FVKESK. CDR3 nucleotides: TGTGCCAGCAGCCGACGAAGTAGGGGATACGAGCAGTACTTC. Encoded protein: CASSRRSRGYEQYF.

The chain is built from TRBV7-2 and TRBJ2-2; no clear D. This CDR3 spans 12 amino acids. Germline assignment: CDR1 SGHTA and CDR2 FQGNSA. V lost 5 bases to trimming and J lost 4 bases, with 5 bases between them. This chain's CDR3 is CASSPVTGELFF. The CDR3 nucleotides read TGTGCCAGCAGCCCCGTCACCGGGGAGCTGTTTTTT.

The chain combines TRBV6-2 or TRBV6-3 with TRBJ2-7; no clear D. The CDR3 consists of 14 residues. Trimming cost V 5 bases and J 5 bases, with 16 bases left between them. Germline V gene sequence: CDR1 MNHEY, CDR2 SVGEGT. The CDR3 reads CASSQLPRGHEQYF. CDR3 coding DNA: TGTGCCAGCAGTCAATTACCTCGCGGCCACGAGCAGTACTTC.

The J gene is TRBJ1-1, the V gene TRBV10-3, with 10 bases lining up with TRBD1. Germline V CDR1 and CDR2: ENHRY, SYGVKD. Trimming removed 2 bases from V and 6 bases from J; junction bases left unmatched: 6. The CDR3 has 15 amino acids. This CDR3 reads CAISEPGGQGPEAFF. The DNA of the CDR3 is TGTGCCATCAGTGAGCCAGGGGGACAGGGGCCTGAAGCTTTCTTT.

V usage is TRBV2 and J usage is TRBJ2-1, with 15 bases matching TRBD2. The germline V gene has CDR1 SNHLY and CDR2 FYNNEI. The CDR3 has 19 amino acids. With V trimmed by 3 bases and J by 2 bases, 8 bases remained unmatched. The CDR3 here is CASSDGLAGGPETYNEQFF. DNA for the CDR3: TGTGCCAGCAGTGACGGACTAGCGGGGGGGCCGGAAACCTACAATGAGCAGTTCTTC.

The V and J genes are TRBV18 and TRBJ2-5, with 8 bases fitting TRBD2. There are 17 residues in the CDR3. Unmatched junction bases numbered 13, after V lost 3 bases and J lost 4 bases. In germline, CDR1 is KGHSH, CDR2 LQKENI. CDR3 amino acids: CASSPMAVGGAGETQYF. CDR3 DNA sequence: TGTGCCAGCTCACCGATGGCCGTCGGGGGGGCCGGAGAGACCCAGTACTTC.

The chain has TRBV7-9 and TRBJ2-2; 7 positions agree with TRBD1. The CDR3 has 17 residues. Germline CDR1 reads SEHNR; CDR2 reads FQNEAQ (reference sequence). V shed 2 bases, J shed 2 bases, and the junction held 8 bases outside the gene matches. The DNA of the CDR3 is TGTGCCAGCAGCTTAAAATTTGCAGGGGGAAACACCGGGGAGCTGTTTTTT. This gives the protein CASSLKFAGGNTGELFF.

This sequence joins TRBV9 and TRBJ2-5; 9 bases fit TRBD2. The CDR3 extends over 16 amino acids. V lost 0 bases and J lost 9; bases outside the gene matches: 12. The V gene's germline CDR1 is SGDLS and CDR2 YYNGEE. CDR3 sequence: CASSVGISQRGESQYF. CDR3 in DNA: TGTGCCAGCAGCGTAGGAATTAGCCAGCGGGGGGAGTCCCAGTACTTC.

The chain links TRBV2 to TRBJ2-6, with unresolved D. V was cut by 4 bases and J by 4 bases, with 5 bases left in between. The CDR3 contains 13 residues. The germline gives CDR1 SNHLY, CDR2 FYNNEI. The CDR3 DNA is TGTGCCAGCAGTGGCGCAGGGGCCAACGTCCTGACTTTC. Translation gives CASSGAGANVLTF.

Comments on this clone: This CDR3 is also generated by other DNA sequences in the sample. V gene TRBV7-2 combines with J gene TRBJ1-2; D call uncertain. Germline assignment: CDR1 SGHTA and CDR2 FQGNSA. The CDR3 covers 15 residues. V dropped 1 base and J dropped 0 bases, with 9 bases sitting between them. DNA of the CDR3: TGTGCCAGCAGCTTAGGGCGGTTATCTAACTATGGCTACACCTTC. This sequence encodes CASSLGRLSNYGYTF.

CDR3 in DNA: TGTGCCGGCAGCCGTAGGGCGACAGGGGCCTACACTGAAGCTTTCTTT. As protein: CAGSRRATGAYTEAFF. The chain is built from TRBV21-1 and TRBJ1-1; TRBD1, the table's D call, was not compared with the DNA. TRBV21-1 is described as a pseudogene. This CDR3 has 16 residues.

J is TRBJ2-1 and V is TRBV4-3; no reliable D call. The CDR3 runs 15 residues. V was shortened by 4 bases and J by 5 bases, with 15 bases between the two germline ends. The germline V gene encodes CDR1 LGHNA and CDR2 YSLEER. CDR3 protein: CASSPSAAPNNEQFF. The DNA of the CDR3 is TGCGCCAGCAGCCCGTCCGCCGCGCCCAACAATGAGCAGTTCTTC.

The chain is built from TRBV12-3 or TRBV12-4 and TRBJ1-5; tentative D call: TRBD1 (5 bases). V was clipped by 8 bases and J by 6 bases, with 14 bases between them. The length of the CDR3 is 13 residues. CDR3 sequence: CASCTGFGQPQHF. For the CDR3, the DNA is TGTGCCAGCTGCACAGGTTTTGGTCAGCCCCAGCATTTT.

The J gene is TRBJ1-4, the V gene TRBV20-1; no clear D gene. Trimming stripped 6 bases from V and 10 bases from J, with 9 bases between. The CDR3 loop spans 10 amino acids. In germline, CDR1 is DFQATT, CDR2 SNEGSKA (reference sequence). The CDR3 loop reads CSAQNIKLFF. The CDR3 coding sequence is TGCAGTGCCCAAAACATAAAACTGTTTTTT.

The chain uses TRBV9 and TRBJ2-7; the match to TRBD1 covers 7 bases. Germline CDR1 is SGDLS and CDR2 is YYNGEE. CDR3 length: 15 residues. V trimming: 4 bases; J trimming: 5 bases; junction bases outside the gene matches: 12. CDR3 DNA: TGTGCCAGCAGCCCTCGACAGGGAATTGTCGACGAGCAGTACTTC. It is translated as CASSPRQGIVDEQYF. Full variable domain (rest looked up from reference TRBV9 and TRBJ2-7): DSGVTQTPKHLITATGQRVTLRCSPRSGDLSVYWYQQSLDQGLQFLIQYYNGEERAKGNILERFSAQQFPDLHSELNLSSLELGDSALYFCASSPRQGIVDEQYFGPGTRLTVT.

The V and J genes are TRBV10-3 and TRBJ1-3; the D is unclear. Germline loops: CDR1 ENHRY, CDR2 SYGVKD. There are 14 residues in the CDR3. V was shortened by 7 bases and J by 2 bases, with 12 bases between the two germline ends. The CDR3 region is CAITQALAGNTIYF. CDR3 DNA: TGTGCCATCACCCAAGCCTTAGCTGGAAACACCATATATTTT.

The chain combines TRBV6-6 with TRBJ2-7; TRBD1 matches at 8 bases. The CDR3 sequence is 14 residues long. Germline V gene lookup returns CDR1 MNHNY and CDR2 SVGAGI (reference sequence). J gave up 6 bases and V 4 bases, and 8 bases lay outside the gene matches. CDR3 in DNA: TGTGCCAGCAGTTGGACAGGGTCATGGTCCGAGCAGTACTTC. It is translated as CASSWTGSWSEQYF.

The V gene is TRBV4-3, the J gene TRBJ2-1; the match to TRBD1 covers 8 bases. V gave up 5 bases and J gave up 3 bases; unmatched junction bases: 6. The CDR3 spans 15 residues. Germline-derived CDR1 and CDR2 are LGHNA and YSLEER. The CDR3 spells CASSSDREGYNEQFF. The DNA of the CDR3 is TGCGCCAGCAGCTCGGACAGGGAAGGCTACAATGAGCAGTTCTTC.

The CDR3 sequence is CASSQGRATNEKLFF. The CDR3 region has the DNA TGTGCCAGCAGCCAGGGGAGGGCAACTAATGAAAAACTGTTTTTT. J is TRBJ1-4 and V is TRBV3-1 (or the pseudogene TRBV3-2); no clear D gene. The CDR3 totals 15 residues. CDR1 and CDR2 from the germline V gene are LGHDT and YNNKEL (reference sequence). Trimming pared 3 bases from V and 0 bases from J, leaving 8 bases between.